This TCR beta chain was captured in a study of blood T cells in healthy people across ages. V lost 2 bases, J lost 2 bases, and 15 bases lay in between. The germline gives CDR1 SGDLS, CDR2 YYNGEE. This CDR3 spans 16 amino acids. This clonotype was detected a few times. A second PCR of 7 to 11 cycles used a sample-barcoded 5' primer and a J-beta primer mix. One entry per CDR3 protein results from TCRdb running MiXCR on the 5' RACE reads. Among about 1.7 million distinct CDR3 sequences, 28% were seen once, and the ten largest hold 7% to 9%. This sequence originates from a woman aged 25 to 39 in good health. The sequencing sample was made of blood. The gene calls are TRBV9 and TRBJ2-3; D gene ambiguous. The DNA of the CDR3 is TGTGCCAGCAGCGTCGGTATGCGCCCTACCACAGATACGCAGTATTTT. Translation: CASSVGMRPTTDTQYF.